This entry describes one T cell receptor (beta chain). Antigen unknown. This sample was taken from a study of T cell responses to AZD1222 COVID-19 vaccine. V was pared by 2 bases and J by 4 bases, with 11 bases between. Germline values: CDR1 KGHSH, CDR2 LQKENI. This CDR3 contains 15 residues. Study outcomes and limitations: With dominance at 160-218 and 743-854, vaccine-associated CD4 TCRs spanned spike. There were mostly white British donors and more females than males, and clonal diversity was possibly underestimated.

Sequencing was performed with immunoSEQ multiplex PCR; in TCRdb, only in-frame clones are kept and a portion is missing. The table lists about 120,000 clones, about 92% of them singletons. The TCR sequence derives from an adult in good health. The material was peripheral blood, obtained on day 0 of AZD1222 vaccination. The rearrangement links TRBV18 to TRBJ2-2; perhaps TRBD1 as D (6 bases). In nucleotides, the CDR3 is TGTGCCAGCTCACCATCACAGGGACGCACCGGGGAGCTGTTTTTT. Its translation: CASSPSQGRTGELFF.